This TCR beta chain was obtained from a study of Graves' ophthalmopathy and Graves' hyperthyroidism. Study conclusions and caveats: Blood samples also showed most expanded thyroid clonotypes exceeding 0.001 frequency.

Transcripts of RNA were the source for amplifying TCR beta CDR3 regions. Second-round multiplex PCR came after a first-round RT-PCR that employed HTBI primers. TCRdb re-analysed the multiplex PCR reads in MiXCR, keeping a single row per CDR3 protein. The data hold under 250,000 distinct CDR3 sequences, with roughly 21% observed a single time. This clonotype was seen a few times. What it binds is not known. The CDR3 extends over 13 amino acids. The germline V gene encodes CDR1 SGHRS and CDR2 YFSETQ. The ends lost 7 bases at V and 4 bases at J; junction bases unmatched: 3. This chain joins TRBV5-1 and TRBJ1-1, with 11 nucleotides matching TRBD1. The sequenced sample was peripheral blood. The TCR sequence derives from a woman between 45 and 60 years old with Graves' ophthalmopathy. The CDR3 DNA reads TGCGCCAGCTCCGGGACAGGGGGCACTGAAGCTTTCTTT. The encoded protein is CASSGTGGTEAFF.